One and the same sample provided the 23 T cell receptor beta chains below, sequenced in a study of T cells expressing NK-cell markers. For each CDR3 protein, TCRdb gives one entry from its re-call of the 5' RACE reads, without DNA. The ten most abundant clones cover 50% to 75% of a sample with tens of thousands of distinct CDR3 sequences. Sequencing was performed on blood T cells: a sorted CD56 or NKG2C T cell subset, CD4+ or CD8+ T cells, or bulk PBMC T cells (not recorded which). These receptors were obtained from a woman between 18 and 69 years old in good health.

This chain links TRBV29-1 with TRBJ1-1. CDR3 length equals 13 residues. From germline, CDR1 is SQVTM and CDR2 ANQGSEA. CDR3 sequence reads: CSAQTAGGTEAFF.

The chain recombines TRBV12-3 or TRBV12-4 with TRBJ2-7; TCRdb outputs TRBD2, but without DNA this stays unchecked. CDR3 length: 11 residues. CDR3 amino acids: CASSEGLLQYF.

The V call is TRBV3-1, the J call TRBJ2-7. CDR1 is LGHDT and CDR2 is YNNKEL in the germline V gene (reference sequence). The CDR3 has 13 amino acids. CDR3 in amino acids: CASSQGIAYEQYF.

The V call is TRBV6-2 or TRBV6-3, the J call TRBJ1-6; TCRdb's D call of TRBD1 is untestable without DNA. Per the germline V gene, CDR1 is MNHEY and CDR2 is SVGEGT. The CDR3 is 12 amino acids. The CDR3 sequence is CASRAPNSPLHF.

The CDR3 sequence is CASSAHRGQNTEAFF. The V gene is TRBV7-9, the J gene TRBJ1-1; checking the TCRdb D call of TRBD1 is not possible without DNA. Germline loops: CDR1 SEHNR, CDR2 FQNEAQ (reference sequence). This CDR3 region has 15 residues.

The chain has TRBV12-3 or TRBV12-4 and TRBJ2-7; TCRdb designates TRBD1, a call that cannot be tested without DNA. CDR3 length: 12 residues. The CDR3 spells CASRSDNYEQYF.

V usage is TRBV20-1 and J usage is TRBJ1-1; checking the TCRdb D call of TRBD1 is not possible without DNA. This CDR3 comprises 14 residues. Germline values: CDR1 DFQATT, CDR2 SNEGSKA (reference sequence). The chain's CDR3 is CSPKETGGISEAFF.

The chain recombines TRBV11-2 with TRBJ2-1; TCRdb lists TRBD1, though no DNA is available to test this call. This CDR3 is 15 amino acids long. The germline V gene encodes CDR1 SGHAT and CDR2 FQNNGV. The CDR3 sequence: CASSVTGTGVNEQFF.

The rearrangement links TRBV20-1 to TRBJ2-1; as DNA is missing, the TRBD2 call by TCRdb cannot be tested. The CDR3 spans 17 residues. CDR1 is DFQATT, CDR2 SNEGSKA, per germline (reference sequence). The CDR3 spells CSAPRPTSGRGYNEQFF.

The V and J genes are TRBV7-9 and TRBJ1-5; TCRdb's D gene call, TRBD1, goes unchecked for lack of DNA. The CDR3 sequence is 17 residues long. In germline, CDR1 is SEHNR, CDR2 FQNEAQ (reference sequence). CDR3 sequence: CASSSTFLGQYNQPQHF.

This chain uses TRBV20-1 with TRBJ2-5; TCRdb's D gene call, TRBD2, goes unchecked for lack of DNA. Germline assignment: CDR1 DFQATT and CDR2 SNEGSKA (reference sequence). The CDR3 is made up of 14 amino acids. The CDR3 loop reads CSAREGLAQETQYF.

The chain employs TRBV5-1 and TRBJ2-4; TCRdb names TRBD1, which stays unverified in the absence of DNA. Germline-derived CDR1 and CDR2 are SGHRS and YFSETQ. This CDR3 has 17 residues. The CDR3 here is CASRVSIARRAKNIQYF.

The CDR3 sequence: CASMVNAEAFF. The chain is built from TRBV27 and TRBJ1-1. The CDR3 sequence is 11 residues long. Germline V gene lookup returns CDR1 MNHEY and CDR2 SMNVEV (reference sequence).

The chain has TRBV9 and TRBJ2-1; there is no DNA to check the TCRdb D call of TRBD1. The CDR3 is 14 residues long. CDR1 and CDR2 (germline): SGDLS, YYNGEE. The CDR3 here is CASSESRGPGEQFF. Using reference TRBV9 and TRBJ2-1 for the parts outside the CDR3, the full variable domain is DSGVTQTPKHLITATGQRVTLRCSPRSGDLSVYWYQQSLDQGLQFLIQYYNGEERAKGNILERFSAQQFPDLHSELNLSSLELGDSALYFCASSESRGPGEQFFGPGTRLTVL.

The rearrangement links TRBV7-7 to TRBJ2-1; there is no DNA to check the TCRdb D call of TRBD1. Germline-derived CDR1 and CDR2 are SSHAT and FNYEAQ (reference sequence). The CDR3 consists of 14 residues. The CDR3 protein is CASSPGQGSNEQFF.

The chain has TRBV7-6 and TRBJ2-5; without DNA, the TCRdb call of TRBD2 cannot be checked. Germline loops: CDR1 SGHVS, CDR2 FNYEAQ. This CDR3 is 16 amino acids long. The CDR3 here is CASSLASGATQETQYF.

The V gene is TRBV4-1, the J gene TRBJ2-1. The CDR3 loop spans 13 amino acids. Germline values: CDR1 MGHRA, CDR2 YSYEKL. The CDR3 loop is CASSRGRPNEQFF.

The V and J genes are TRBV4-1 and TRBJ1-2; the D call of TRBD1 rests on TCRdb alone, since no DNA is present to check it. The CDR3 spans 14 residues. The germline V gene has CDR1 MGHRA and CDR2 YSYEKL. The CDR3 region is CASSQEPLYYGYTF.

The gene calls are TRBV4-1 and TRBJ2-1; checking the TCRdb D call of TRBD1 is not possible without DNA. CDR3 size: 15 residues. Germline assignment: CDR1 MGHRA and CDR2 YSYEKL. The CDR3 loop is CASSPRARADIEQFF.

The chain has TRBV4-1 and TRBJ2-7. CDR3 length equals 14 residues. Per the germline V gene, CDR1 is MGHRA and CDR2 is YSYEKL. The CDR3 loop reads CASSQNRASYEQYF.

This sequence joins TRBV27 and TRBJ2-7; with no DNA, the TCRdb D assignment of TRBD1 cannot be verified. The CDR3 sequence is 11 residues long. Germline V CDR1 and CDR2: MNHEY, SMNVEV (reference sequence). This CDR3 is CASTWGGEQYF.

The chain recombines TRBV5-4 with TRBJ2-7; TCRdb names TRBD2, which stays unverified in the absence of DNA. The CDR3 runs to 16 residues. Germline values: CDR1 SGHNT, CDR2 YYREEE (reference sequence). CDR3 residues: CASSLGLAGPPYEQYF. The whole variable domain, filled in from reference TRBV5-4 and TRBJ2-7, reads ETGVTQSPTHLIKTRGQQVTLRCSSQSGHNTVSWYQQALGQGPQFIFQYYREEENGRGNFPPRFSGLQFPNYSSELNVNALELDDSALYLCASSLGLAGPPYEQYFGPGTRLTVT.

The chain is built from TRBV12-3 or TRBV12-4 and TRBJ1-1; checking the TCRdb D call of TRBD1 is not possible without DNA. The CDR3 runs to 16 residues. Here the CDR3 reads CASTNPPGQGETEAFF.